These 25 T cell receptor beta chains were all obtained from the same sample, sequenced in a study of cytomegalovirus exposure and HLA in healthy donors. Primers included in the PCR were 60 Vbeta and 13 Jbeta primers. The assay was immunoSEQ multiplex PCR, and TCRdb's table has in-frame clones only and misses some. Altogether just over 150,000 clones are present, approximately 80% being singletons, with the ten largest covering roughly 6.3%. Sequencing was carried out using PBMCs. The source of these receptors is a male donor in good health and CMV-seropositive.

The chain links TRBV29-1 to TRBJ1-1, with D possibly being TRBD1 (6 bases). V was shortened by 7 bases and J by 3 bases, with 18 bases between the two germline ends. Germline V gene lookup returns CDR1 SQVTM and CDR2 ANQGSEA. The CDR3 runs to 14 residues. CDR3 sequence: CSGRAGASYTEAFF. CDR3 bases: TGCAGCGGAAGGGCAGGGGCGAGTTACACTGAAGCTTTCTTT.

V is TRBV7-9 and J is TRBJ1-1; 8 bases are a match to TRBD1. J was trimmed by 10 bases and V by 1 base; bases with no gene match: 2. In germline, CDR1 is SEHNR, CDR2 FQNEAQ (reference sequence). The CDR3 is made up of 12 amino acids. CDR3 DNA: TGTGCCAGCAGCTTAGGGACAGGGCCAGCTTTCTTT. This encodes CASSLGTGPAFF.

This chain uses TRBV7-8 with TRBJ2-4; possible D gene TRBD1, 7 bases. This CDR3 spans 12 amino acids. Per germline, CDR1 SGHVS and CDR2 FQNEAQ. Trimming removed 7 bases at V and 7 bases at J, with 11 bases between. DNA of the CDR3: TGTGCCAGCAAGGGGGCGGGGAACATTCAGTACTTC. This gives the protein CASKGAGNIQYF.

This rearrangement joins TRBV27 to TRBJ1-4; 7 bases agree with TRBD1. Germline CDR1 is MNHEY and CDR2 is SMNVEV (reference sequence). There are 14 residues in the CDR3. Unmatched junction bases numbered 5, after V lost 3 bases and J lost 7 bases. The CDR3 spells CASSFRQGVEKLFF. The CDR3 DNA follows: TGTGCCAGCAGTTTCCGACAGGGTGTTGAAAAACTGTTTTTT.

As regards this clone: Germline and junction disagree at one end, which may indicate a read error. V gene TRBV7-7 combines with J gene TRBJ2-3; TRBD2 might be the D (5 bases). Germline-derived CDR1 and CDR2 are SSHAT and FNYEAQ (reference sequence). The length of the CDR3 is 14 residues. The CDR3 is CASSPSGGTDTQYF. CDR3 DNA: TGTGCTAGCAGCCCTTCCGGGGGCACAGATACGCAGTATTTT.

The V gene is TRBV28, the J gene TRBJ1-5; 10 nucleotides line up with TRBD1. The CDR3 is 19 residues long. Germline lookup yields CDR1 MDHEN and CDR2 SYDVKM. J was trimmed by 0 bases and V by 4 bases; bases with no gene match: 12. The CDR3 here is CASSYAGQGISYSNQPQHF. Written as DNA, the CDR3 is TGTGCCAGCAGTTACGCGGGACAGGGGATTAGCTATAGCAATCAGCCCCAGCATTTT. The full variable domain, in which reference TRBV28 and TRBJ1-5 provide the parts outside the CDR3, is DVKVTQSSRYLVKRTGEKVFLECVQDMDHENMFWYRQDPGLGLRLIYFSYDVKMKEKGDIPEGYSVSREKKERFSLILESASTNQTSMYLCASSYAGQGISYSNQPQHFGDGTRLSIL.

The V gene is TRBV7-9, the J gene TRBJ2-1; 7 bases fit TRBD2. Germline V CDR1 and CDR2: SEHNR, FQNEAQ (reference sequence). V lost 0 bases and J lost 9; bases outside the gene matches: 5. This CDR3 comprises 14 residues. The CDR3 nucleotides are TGTGCCAGCAGCTTAGCGGGAAGCGGGGTTGAGCAGTTCTTC. Residues: CASSLAGSGVEQFF.

This sequence joins TRBV7-9 and TRBJ1-2; TRBD1 matches 7 bases. The CDR3 spans 14 residues. Per the germline V gene, CDR1 is SEHNR and CDR2 is FQNEAQ (reference sequence). V lost 0 bases to trimming and J lost 4 bases; unmatched junction nucleotides: 2. The CDR3 DNA follows: TGTGCCAGCAGCTTAGCAGGGGGCACCTATGGCTACACCTTC. Translation: CASSLAGGTYGYTF.

The V call is TRBV27, the J call TRBJ1-5; 8 bases are shared with TRBD1. The trim removed 5 bases at V and 5 bases at J, leaving 8 bases unmatched. The germline gives CDR1 MNHEY, CDR2 SMNVEV (reference sequence). The CDR3 has 15 residues. For the CDR3, the DNA is TGTGCCAGCAGTCCGCGGAACAGGGGGGATCAGCCCCAGCATTTT. Translated: CASSPRNRGDQPQHF.

This clone showed up just once. The chain links TRBV30 to TRBJ1-1; the D is unclear. Trimming cost V 0 bases and J 0 bases, with 5 bases left between them. CDR3 length equals 13 residues. Per germline, CDR1 GTSNPN and CDR2 SVGIG (reference sequence). CDR3 in amino acids: CAWSVALNTEAFF. For the CDR3, the DNA is TGTGCCTGGAGTGTAGCCCTGAACACTGAAGCTTTCTTT.

The chain recombines TRBV27 with TRBJ2-1; 12 nucleotides agree with TRBD2. With V trimmed by 4 bases and J by 2 bases, 9 bases remained unmatched. The germline V gene has CDR1 MNHEY and CDR2 SMNVEV (reference sequence). This CDR3 is 18 amino acids long. The CDR3 loop reads CASSSTARLAGAYNEQFF. CDR3 DNA sequence: TGTGCCAGCAGTTCTACCGCCCGACTAGCGGGGGCCTACAATGAGCAGTTCTTC.

The genes are TRBV6-5 and TRBJ2-1, with TRBD2 matching 8 bases. Germline CDR1 and CDR2: MNHEY and SVGAGI. V lost 7 bases to trimming and J lost 7 bases; unmatched junction nucleotides: 9. The CDR3 is made up of 14 amino acids. DNA for the CDR3: TGTGCCAGCATTAGACCGGGAGGGAAAAATGAGCAGTTCTTC. Translation gives CASIRPGGKNEQFF.

The CDR3 nucleotides read TGTGCCAGCAGTCCCATCCCTAGCGGGAGTCCAGAGACCCAGTACTTC. Its protein is CASSPIPSGSPETQYF. The gene calls are TRBV27 and TRBJ2-5; 10 nucleotides line up with TRBD2. Germline trimming cut 5 bases from V and 4 bases from J; bases unmatched to any gene: 10. This CDR3 is 16 amino acids long. Germline V CDR1 and CDR2: MNHEY, SMNVEV (reference sequence).

This chain connects TRBV7-2 to TRBJ2-1; tentative D call: TRBD2 (5 bases). CDR1 and CDR2 from the germline V gene are SGHTA and FQGNSA. V was pared by 2 bases and J by 7 bases, with 21 bases between. The CDR3 runs 17 residues. CDR3 region: CASSLNSVRRATNEQFF. CDR3 in DNA: TGTGCCAGCAGCTTAAATAGTGTCAGGCGGGCAACTAATGAGCAGTTCTTC.

The J gene is TRBJ2-1, the V gene TRBV11-1; TRBD2 aligns across 14 bases. The CDR3 is made up of 14 amino acids. Germline CDR1 and CDR2: SGHAT and FQDESV (reference sequence). V trimming: 3 bases; J trimming: 15 bases; junction bases outside the gene matches: 7. CDR3 in amino acids: CASSLTSGRAYPFF. CDR3 coding DNA: TGTGCCAGCAGCTTGACTAGCGGGAGGGCCTATCCGTTCTTC. Based on the CDR3 plus reference TRBV11-1 and TRBJ2-1, the full variable domain is EAEVAQSPRYKITEKSQAVAFWCDPISGHATLYWYRQILGQGPELLVQFQDESVVDDSQLPKDRFSAERLKGVDSTLKIQPAELGDSAMYLCASSLTSGRAYPFFGPGTRLTVL.

The chain employs TRBV7-2 and TRBJ2-3; weak D call: TRBD2 (6 bases). This CDR3 comprises 13 residues. Germline V gene data show CDR1 as SGHTA and CDR2 as FQGNSA. V gave up 3 bases and J gave up 12 bases, with 16 bases separating them. The CDR3 nucleotides read TGTGCCAGCAGCTTCCTCATGAAGGCGGGACAGTATTTT. Protein sequence: CASSFLMKAGQYF. The whole variable domain, remainder taken from reference TRBV7-2 and TRBJ2-3, is GAGVSQSPSNKVTEKGKDVELRCDPISGHTALYWYRQSLGQGLEFLIYFQGNSAPDKSGLPSDRFSAERTGGSVSTLTIQRTQQEDSAVYLCASSFLMKAGQYFGPGTRLTVL.

On this clone itself: The junction differs from germline at one of its ends, possibly a read error. The chain recombines TRBV30 with TRBJ2-1; 11 positions agree with TRBD2. The CDR3 extends over 17 amino acids. CDR1 is GTSNPN, CDR2 SVGIG, per germline (reference sequence). CDR3 sequence reads: CARSEFMGLADLNEQFF. In DNA, the CDR3 is TGTGCCCGGAGCGAATTCATGGGACTAGCGGATCTCAATGAGCAGTTCTTC.

The chain couples TRBV5-1 to TRBJ2-1; 7 positions agree with TRBD1. CDR1 is SGHRS and CDR2 is YFSETQ in the germline V gene. With V trimmed by 0 bases and J by 4 bases, 4 bases remained unmatched. CDR3 size: 15 residues. Here the CDR3 DNA reads TGCGCCAGCAGCTTGGTGCGGACAGGTTACAATGAGCAGTTCTTC. This translates into CASSLVRTGYNEQFF.

The CDR3 DNA reads TGTGCCAGCTCTCAGGGGACAGGGTGGTCCTACGAGCAGTACTTC. This sequence encodes CASSQGTGWSYEQYF. The chain couples TRBV6-5 to TRBJ2-7; 9 nucleotides match TRBD1. Trimming removed 8 bases from V and 1 base from J; junction bases left unmatched: 9. The CDR3 consists of 15 residues. Germline CDR1 MNHEY, CDR2 SVGAGI.

The J gene is TRBJ1-1, the V gene TRBV18, with TRBD1 identical over 8 bases. Losses at the gene ends were 4 bases for V and 3 bases for J; bases not matched to a gene: 10. The CDR3 loop spans 16 amino acids. Per germline, CDR1 KGHSH and CDR2 LQKENI. CDR3 DNA sequence: TGTGCCAGCTCACGGGGGGCAGGGGGCGTCGACACTGAAGCTTTCTTT. Translation: CASSRGAGGVDTEAFF.

J is TRBJ2-5 and V is TRBV11-1; the match to TRBD1 covers 10 bases. This CDR3 is 14 amino acids long. The V gene end was trimmed by 6 bases and the J gene end by 5 bases; junction bases not matched to a gene: 6. Germline V gene sequence: CDR1 SGHAT, CDR2 FQDESV (reference sequence). The CDR3 nucleotides read TGTGCCAGCAGTCGACAGGGGGCGGGGGAGACCCAGTACTTC. Translating it yields CASSRQGAGETQYF.

The table lists this clone with a count of one. The J gene is TRBJ2-1, the V gene TRBV5-1, with 11 bases matching TRBD1. The ends lost 6 bases at V and 15 bases at J; junction bases unmatched: 11. The CDR3 runs 13 residues. Germline CDR1 SGHRS, CDR2 YFSETQ. CDR3 sequence (DNA): TGCGCCAGCACCACTGGGACAGGGGGAAAAGCGTTCTTC. Amino acid sequence: CASTTGTGGKAFF.

The chain links TRBV5-1 to TRBJ2-7, with D perhaps matching TRBD2 (5 bases). The V and J ends lost 0 bases and 7 bases respectively, with 20 bases between them. CDR3 size: 16 residues. The V gene's germline CDR1 is SGHRS and CDR2 YFSETQ. In DNA, the CDR3 is TGCGCCAGCAGCTTGGCGAGCAGCGGCCCGAAAGGAGAGCAGTACTTC. Protein sequence: CASSLASSGPKGEQYF.

The chain has TRBV28 and TRBJ2-1; weak D call: TRBD2 (6 bases). There are 15 residues in the CDR3. Germline lookup yields CDR1 MDHEN and CDR2 SYDVKM. The V gene lost 1 base and the J gene lost 7 bases, with 14 bases spanning the gap. CDR3 bases: TGTGCCAGCAGTTTATCGCAGGGAGGTACGAATGAGCAGTTCTTC. Its protein product is CASSLSQGGTNEQFF.

This clone was recorded only once. The chain has TRBV28 and TRBJ2-5, with 13 bases fitting TRBD2. Germline CDR1 reads MDHEN; CDR2 reads SYDVKM. The CDR3 consists of 16 residues. Trimming removed 5 bases from V and 11 bases from J; junction bases left unmatched: 14. CDR3 DNA: TGTGCCAGCAGTCTCCAACCGACTAGCGGGAGGCAAGAGCAGTACTTC. This sequence encodes CASSLQPTSGRQEQYF.